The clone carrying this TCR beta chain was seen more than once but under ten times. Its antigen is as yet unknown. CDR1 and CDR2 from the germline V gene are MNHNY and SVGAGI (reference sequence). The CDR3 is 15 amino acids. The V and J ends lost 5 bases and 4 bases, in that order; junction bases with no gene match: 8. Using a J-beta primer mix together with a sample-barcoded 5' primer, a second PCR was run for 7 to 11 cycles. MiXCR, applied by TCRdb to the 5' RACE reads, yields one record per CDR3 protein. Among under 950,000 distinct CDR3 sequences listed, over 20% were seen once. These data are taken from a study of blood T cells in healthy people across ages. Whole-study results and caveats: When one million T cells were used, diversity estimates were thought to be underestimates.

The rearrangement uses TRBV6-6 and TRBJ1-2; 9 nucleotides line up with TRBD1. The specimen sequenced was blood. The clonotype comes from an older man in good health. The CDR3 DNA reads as TGTGCCAGCAGTGGGGGACAGGGAGGTTCCTATGGCTACACCTTC. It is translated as CASSGGQGGSYGYTF.